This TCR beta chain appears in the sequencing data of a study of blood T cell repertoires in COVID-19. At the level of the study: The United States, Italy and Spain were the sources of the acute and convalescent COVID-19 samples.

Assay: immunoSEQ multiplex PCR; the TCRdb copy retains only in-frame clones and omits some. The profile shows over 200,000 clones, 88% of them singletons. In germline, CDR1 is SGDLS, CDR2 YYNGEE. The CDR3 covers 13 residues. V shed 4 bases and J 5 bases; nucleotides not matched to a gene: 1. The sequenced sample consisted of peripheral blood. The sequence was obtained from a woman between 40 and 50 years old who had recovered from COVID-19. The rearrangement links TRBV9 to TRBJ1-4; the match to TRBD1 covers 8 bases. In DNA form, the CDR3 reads TGTGCCAGCAGCAGGACAGGGAATGAAAAACTGTTTTTT. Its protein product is CASSRTGNEKLFF. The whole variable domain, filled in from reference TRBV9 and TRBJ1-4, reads DSGVTQTPKHLITATGQRVTLRCSPRSGDLSVYWYQQSLDQGLQFLIQYYNGEERAKGNILERFSAQQFPDLHSELNLSSLELGDSALYFCASSRTGNEKLFFGSGTQLSVL.